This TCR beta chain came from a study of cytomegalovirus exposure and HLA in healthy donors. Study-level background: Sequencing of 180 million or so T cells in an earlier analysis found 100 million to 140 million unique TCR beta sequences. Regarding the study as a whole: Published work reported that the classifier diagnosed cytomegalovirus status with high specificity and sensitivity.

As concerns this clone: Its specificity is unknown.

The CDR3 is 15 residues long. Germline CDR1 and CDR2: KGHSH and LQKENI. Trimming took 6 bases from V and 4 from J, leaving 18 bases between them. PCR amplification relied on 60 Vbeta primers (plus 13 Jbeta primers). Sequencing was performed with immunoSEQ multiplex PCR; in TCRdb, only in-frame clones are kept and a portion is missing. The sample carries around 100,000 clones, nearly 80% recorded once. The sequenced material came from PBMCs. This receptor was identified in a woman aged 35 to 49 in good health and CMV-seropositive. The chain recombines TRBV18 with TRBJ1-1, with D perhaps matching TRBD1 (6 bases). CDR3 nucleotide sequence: TGTGCCAGCTCCCGAATCGGGGGGCCGAGCACTGAAGCTTTCTTT. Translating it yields CASSRIGGPSTEAFF.